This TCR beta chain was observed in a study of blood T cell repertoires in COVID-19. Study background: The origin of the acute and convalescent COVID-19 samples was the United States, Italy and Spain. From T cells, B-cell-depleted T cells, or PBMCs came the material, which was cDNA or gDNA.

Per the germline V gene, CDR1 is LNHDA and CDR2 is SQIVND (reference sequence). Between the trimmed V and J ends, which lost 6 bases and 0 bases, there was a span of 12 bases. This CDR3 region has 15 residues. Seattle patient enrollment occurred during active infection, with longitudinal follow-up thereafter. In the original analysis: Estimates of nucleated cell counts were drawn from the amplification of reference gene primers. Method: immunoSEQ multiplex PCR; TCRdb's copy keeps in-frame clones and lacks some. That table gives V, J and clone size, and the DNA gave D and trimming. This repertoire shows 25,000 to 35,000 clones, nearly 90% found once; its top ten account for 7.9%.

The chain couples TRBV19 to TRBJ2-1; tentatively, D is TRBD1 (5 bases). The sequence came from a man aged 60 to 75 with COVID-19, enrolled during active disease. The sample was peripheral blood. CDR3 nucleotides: TGTGCCAGTAGCCCCGGACATTACTCCTACAATGAGCAGTTCTTC. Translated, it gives CASSPGHYSYNEQFF.